Below, 26 T cell receptor beta chains from the same sample are listed, as sequenced in a study of CD8+ T cells in alopecia areata. Sequencing templates came from extracted RNA that was reverse transcribed into cDNA. The assay was immunoSEQ multiplex PCR, and TCRdb's table has in-frame clones only and misses some. The profile shows around 120,000 clones, roughly 63% of them singletons. Treatment here: oral pan-JAK inhibitor, 5-10 mg twice daily. The sample was CD8+ T cells sorted from blood, taken at week 4, from a patient treated with tofacitinib. Receptors originate from a human donor with alopecia areata.

There are a few counts of this clone. This sequence joins TRBV28 and TRBJ1-6; 7 nucleotides align to TRBD1. Germline values: CDR1 MDHEN, CDR2 SYDVKM. CDR3 length equals 14 residues. The V segment lost 2 bases and the J segment 11 bases; nucleotides outside the gene matches: 6. The CDR3 DNA follows: TGTGCCAGCAGTTTAGATGCGGACAGGCCACCCCTCCACTTT. Translated: CASSLDADRPPLHF.

The chain combines TRBV29-1 with TRBJ1-2; 9 positions match TRBD1. Germline CDR1 is SQVTM and CDR2 is ANQGSEA. CDR3 size: 14 residues. The J segment lost 5 bases and the V segment lost 6 bases, leaving 10 bases of the junction unmatched. CDR3 sequence reads: CSVVGQGEGYGYTF. The CDR3 DNA follows: TGCAGCGTCGTGGGACAGGGAGAGGGTTATGGCTACACCTTC.

The chain joins TRBV4-1 to TRBJ2-3; 10 bases align to TRBD2. CDR1 and CDR2 from the germline V gene are MGHRA and YSYEKL. The CDR3 is made up of 17 amino acids. With V trimmed by 1 base and J by 5 bases, 9 bases remained unmatched. The CDR3, as DNA: TGCGCCAGCAGCCAAGCTGTTACTAGCGGGGAAGAAGATACGCAGTATTTT. Residues: CASSQAVTSGEEDTQYF.

The CDR3 region has the DNA TGTGCCAGCAGTTTATGGCCGTCGAAGGTGGGTGAAGCTTTCTTT. Translation gives CASSLWPSKVGEAFF. The chain has TRBV27 and TRBJ1-1; D unclear. Trimming removed 1 base from V and 7 bases from J, with 16 bases in between. CDR1 is MNHEY and CDR2 is SMNVEV in the germline V gene (reference sequence). The CDR3 has 15 residues.

This sequence joins TRBV19 and TRBJ2-7; D may be TRBD1 (6 bases). Germline CDR1 reads LNHDA; CDR2 reads SQIVND (reference sequence). The CDR3 sequence is 13 residues long. V was cut by 5 bases and J by 3 bases, with 11 bases left in between. CDR3 bases: TGTGCCAGTAGTGATATACAGGGCTACGAGCAGTACTTC. Translation gives CASSDIQGYEQYF.

Of note for this clone: This same CDR3 is encoded by further DNA sequences in the sample. The chain employs TRBV29-1 and TRBJ2-7; 10 nucleotides align to TRBD1. V trimming: 5 bases; J trimming: 0 bases; junction bases outside the gene matches: 1. The CDR3 is 13 amino acids. The germline V gene has CDR1 SQVTM and CDR2 ANQGSEA. The CDR3 DNA reads TGCAGCGTTAGGACAGGGGGCTCCTACGAGCAGTACTTC. It encodes CSVRTGGSYEQYF.

Here the CDR3 reads CAWSVLVTYRQGGEETQYF. In DNA, the CDR3 is TGTGCCTGGAGTGTACTGGTTACTTACCGACAGGGAGGGGAAGAGACCCAGTACTTC. The chain combines TRBV30 with TRBJ2-5; either TRBD1 or TRBD2 may supply D (7 bases each). Germline CDR1 reads GTSNPN; CDR2 reads SVGIG (reference sequence). The length of the CDR3 is 19 residues. Trimming removed 0 bases from V and 3 bases from J, with 26 bases in between.

The chain is built from TRBV28 and TRBJ1-1; D not resolved. V dropped 5 bases and J dropped 8 bases, with 9 bases sitting between them. Germline V gives CDR1 MDHEN, CDR2 SYDVKM. The CDR3 is 11 residues long. The DNA for the CDR3 is TGTGCCAGCAGTCCCAATAGGGAAGCTTTCTTT. Residues: CASSPNREAFF. The variable domain in full, completed from reference TRBV28 and TRBJ1-1, reads DVKVTQSSRYLVKRTGEKVFLECVQDMDHENMFWYRQDPGLGLRLIYFSYDVKMKEKGDIPEGYSVSREKKERFSLILESASTNQTSMYLCASSPNREAFFGQGTRLTVV.

The chain carries TRBV29-1 and TRBJ2-7, with unresolved D. The V gene lost 4 bases and the J gene lost 2 bases, with 9 bases spanning the gap. The CDR3 is made up of 12 amino acids. The germline V gene has CDR1 SQVTM and CDR2 ANQGSEA. This CDR3 is CSVVHETYEQYF. DNA for the CDR3: TGCAGCGTTGTACACGAAACCTACGAGCAGTACTTC.

This clone was found a few times. The chain links TRBV27 to TRBJ2-3; the D is unclear. Germline assignment: CDR1 MNHEY and CDR2 SMNVEV (reference sequence). The CDR3 is 13 residues long. The ends were cut back, 3 bases at V and 0 bases at J, with 4 bases in the middle. The CDR3 loop reads CASSFPSTDTQYF. In DNA form, the CDR3 reads TGTGCCAGCAGTTTTCCAAGCACAGATACGCAGTATTTT.

The chain links TRBV7-9 to TRBJ2-1; D is uncertain. V lost 2 bases to trimming and J lost 7 bases, with 15 bases between them. This CDR3 has 15 residues. The V gene's germline CDR1 is SEHNR and CDR2 FQNEAQ (reference sequence). CDR3 DNA: TGTGCCAGCAGCTTATATCCCCCCGTTGGGAATGAGCAGTTCTTC. It translates to CASSLYPPVGNEQFF.

This clone came up a few times. Other DNA sequences from this sample encode an identical CDR3 as well. The chain employs TRBV30 and TRBJ1-2; unclear D gene. In germline, CDR1 is GTSNPN, CDR2 SVGIG (reference sequence). V was pared by 4 bases and J by 7 bases, with 10 bases between. CDR3 length: 11 amino acids. CDR3 region: CAWTSGFGYTF. Here the CDR3 DNA reads TGTGCCTGGACGTCGGGGTTTGGCTACACCTTC.

This clone has just a few counts. The chain employs TRBV5-6 and TRBJ2-2; 10 positions agree with TRBD1. V dropped 4 bases and J dropped 5; count of bases not matched to a gene: 5. The V gene's germline CDR1 is SGHDT and CDR2 YYEEEE. The CDR3 has 15 residues. The CDR3 nucleotides are TGTGCCAGCAGCCTCGGACAGGGGGATACCGGGGAGCTGTTTTTT. Translating gives CASSLGQGDTGELFF.

This chain joins TRBV9 and TRBJ1-6; D is possibly TRBD1 (5 bases). Germline V CDR1 and CDR2: SGDLS, YYNGEE. This CDR3 has 15 residues. The ends were cut back, 4 bases at V and 5 bases at J, with 13 bases in the middle. As DNA, the CDR3 is TGTGCCAGCAGCCCGCGACAAGGGGATAATTCACCCCTCCACTTT. It translates to CASSPRQGDNSPLHF.

In DNA form, the CDR3 reads TGTGCCAGCAGCAAAGGGACAGGGCACTATGGCTACACCTTC. Translating it yields CASSKGTGHYGYTF. This chain links TRBV6-5 with TRBJ1-2, with TRBD1 identical over 9 bases. V lost 6 bases to trimming and J lost 3 bases; unmatched junction nucleotides: 5. The germline gives CDR1 MNHEY, CDR2 SVGAGI. The CDR3 has 14 residues.

The chain employs TRBV5-6 and TRBJ1-5; D gene uncertain. CDR3 length equals 14 residues. CDR1 and CDR2 from the germline V gene are SGHDT and YYEEEE. The V gene lost 2 bases and the J gene lost 5 bases, with 11 bases spanning the gap. CDR3 protein: CASSFGSTHQPQHF. The CDR3 DNA is TGTGCCAGCAGCTTCGGGTCGACCCATCAGCCCCAGCATTTT.

The chain couples TRBV29-1 to TRBJ1-2; the D gene is possibly TRBD1 (6 bases). Between the trimmed V and J ends, which lost 0 bases and 8 bases, there was a span of 10 bases. The CDR3 sequence is 12 residues long. Germline lookup yields CDR1 SQVTM and CDR2 ANQGSEA. The CDR3 DNA is TGCAGCGTTGAAGACAACAGGGCAGGCTACACCTTC. Translation gives CSVEDNRAGYTF.

This sequence joins TRBV29-1 and TRBJ1-5, with 8 bases aligning to TRBD1. This CDR3 is built from 16 residues. Germline V gives CDR1 SQVTM, CDR2 ANQGSEA. V shed 2 bases, J shed 3 bases, and the junction held 9 bases outside the gene matches. The CDR3 nucleotides are TGCAGCGTTGAACTCGATGGACAGGGCTACAATCAGCCCCAGCATTTT. Translating gives CSVELDGQGYNQPQHF.

The chain uses TRBV7-2 and TRBJ2-5, with D possibly being TRBD1 or TRBD2 (6 bases each). Germline assignment: CDR1 SGHTA and CDR2 FQGNSA. The CDR3 is 13 residues long. V was pared by 11 bases and J by 5 bases, with 18 bases between. The DNA of the CDR3 is TGTGCCTCGTGGGGGGCCCTAGGGGAGACCCAGTACTTC. Translation: CASWGALGETQYF. Complete variable domain (other parts from reference TRBV7-2 and TRBJ2-5): GAGVSQSPSNKVTEKGKDVELRCDPISGHTALYWYRQSLGQGLEFLIYFQGNSAPDKSGLPSDRFSAERTGGSVSTLTIQRTQQEDSAVYLCASWGALGETQYFGPGTRLLVL.

This clone was detected a few times. The rearrangement joins TRBV4-2 to TRBJ1-1; the D is unclear. Germline-derived CDR1 and CDR2 are LGHNA and YNFKEQ. This CDR3 contains 12 residues. Between the trimmed V and J ends, which lost 0 bases and 3 bases, there was a span of 2 bases. CDR3 nucleotides: TGTGCCAGCAGCCAAGAGGACACTGAAGCTTTCTTT. Translating it yields CASSQEDTEAFF.

This chain connects TRBV11-2 to TRBJ2-4, with a tentative D call TRBD1 (5 bases). CDR1 is SGHAT, CDR2 FQNNGV, per germline. CDR3 length: 16 residues. The germline V and J ends were trimmed by 1 base and 2 bases, with 12 bases remaining between them. In nucleotides, the CDR3 is TGTGCCAGCAGCTTAGGGCGTAACAGGCCCAAAAACATTCAGTACTTC. Translated: CASSLGRNRPKNIQYF.

This clone turned up a few times. This chain joins TRBV29-1 and TRBJ1-2; no clear D gene. CDR1 and CDR2 (germline): SQVTM, ANQGSEA. This CDR3 is 13 amino acids long. The V gene lost 6 bases and the J gene lost 0 bases, with 11 bases spanning the gap. CDR3: CSVVVGANYGYTF. The CDR3 coding sequence is TGCAGCGTAGTCGTTGGGGCTAACTATGGCTACACCTTC.

The chain joins TRBV13 to TRBJ2-5; tentatively, D is TRBD1 (6 bases). The CDR3 extends over 14 amino acids. Germline V gives CDR1 PRHDT, CDR2 FYEKMQ (reference sequence). The V and J ends lost 5 bases and 2 bases respectively, with 12 bases between them. CDR3 amino acids: CASSPIDRQETQYF. The DNA for the CDR3 is TGTGCCAGCAGCCCCATCGACAGGCAAGAGACCCAGTACTTC. Drawing the rest from reference TRBV13 and TRBJ2-5, the complete variable domain is AAGVIQSPRHLIKEKRETATLKCYPIPRHDTVYWYQQGPGQDPQFLISFYEKMQSDKGSIPDRFSAQQFSDYHSELNMSSLELGDSALYFCASSPIDRQETQYFGPGTRLLVL.

This chain connects TRBV29-1 to TRBJ2-7, with D possibly being TRBD1 (6 bases). Germline V gene data show CDR1 as SQVTM and CDR2 as ANQGSEA. V gave up 6 bases and J gave up 0 bases, with 15 bases separating them. The CDR3 length is 14 residues. CDR3 protein: CSVSGQTYSYEQYF. The CDR3, as DNA: TGCAGCGTGAGCGGACAGACATACTCCTACGAGCAGTACTTC.

The chain is built from TRBV15 and TRBJ2-5; the match to TRBD1 covers 9 bases. The trim removed 5 bases at V and 4 bases at J, leaving 2 bases unmatched. The CDR3 is 13 residues long. Germline V gene lookup returns CDR1 LNHNV and CDR2 YYDKDF (reference sequence). The DNA of the CDR3 is TGTGCCACCAGCGCGGACAGGGGAGAGACCCAGTACTTC. Translated, it gives CATSADRGETQYF.

V and J are TRBV15 and TRBJ2-7; D call uncertain. The length of the CDR3 is 14 residues. Trimming took off 8 bases at V and 7 bases at J, with 21 bases between the two ends. The V gene's germline CDR1 is LNHNV and CDR2 YYDKDF (reference sequence). CDR3 in DNA: TGTGCCACCGAACAAACCATGGGGTCGAGGGAGCAGTACTTC. Its translation is CATEQTMGSREQYF.